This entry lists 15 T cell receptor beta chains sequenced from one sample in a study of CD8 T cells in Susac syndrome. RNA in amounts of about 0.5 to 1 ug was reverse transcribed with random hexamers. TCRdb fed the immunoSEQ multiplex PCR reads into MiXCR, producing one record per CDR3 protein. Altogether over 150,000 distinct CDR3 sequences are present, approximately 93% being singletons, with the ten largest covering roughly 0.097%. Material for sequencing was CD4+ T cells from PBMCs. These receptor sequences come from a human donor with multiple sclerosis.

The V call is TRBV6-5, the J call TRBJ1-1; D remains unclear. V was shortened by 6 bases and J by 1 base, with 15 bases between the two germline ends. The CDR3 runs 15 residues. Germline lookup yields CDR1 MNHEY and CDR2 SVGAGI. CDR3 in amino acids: CASRMFPQENTEAFF. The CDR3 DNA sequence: TGTGCCAGCAGAATGTTCCCCCAGGAGAACACTGAAGCTTTCTTT.

CDR3 sequence reads: CASSLSAGETYEQYF. CDR3 coding DNA: TGCGCCAGCAGCTTGTCGGCGGGGGAAACTTACGAGCAGTACTTC. The chain joins TRBV5-1 to TRBJ2-7; 7 nucleotides line up with TRBD2. The germline CDR1 and CDR2 sequences are SGHRS and YFSETQ. V trimming: 1 base; J trimming: 4 bases; junction bases outside the gene matches: 8. The CDR3 consists of 15 residues. The whole variable domain, remainder taken from reference TRBV5-1 and TRBJ2-7, is KAGVTQTPRYLIKTRGQQVTLSCSPISGHRSVSWYQQTPGQGLQFLFEYFSETQRNKGNFPGRFSGRQFSNSRSEMNVSTLELGDSALYLCASSLSAGETYEQYFGPGTRLTVT.

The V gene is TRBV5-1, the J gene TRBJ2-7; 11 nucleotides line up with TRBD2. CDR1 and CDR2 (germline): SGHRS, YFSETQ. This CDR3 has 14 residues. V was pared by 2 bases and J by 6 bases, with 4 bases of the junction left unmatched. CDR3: CASSLSGTSGEQYF. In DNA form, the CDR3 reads TGCGCCAGCAGCTTATCCGGGACTAGCGGCGAGCAGTACTTC.

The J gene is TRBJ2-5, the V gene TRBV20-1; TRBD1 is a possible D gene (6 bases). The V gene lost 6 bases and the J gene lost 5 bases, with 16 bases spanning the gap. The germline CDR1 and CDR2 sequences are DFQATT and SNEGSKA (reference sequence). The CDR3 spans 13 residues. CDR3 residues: CSAISTGPETQYF. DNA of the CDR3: TGCAGTGCCATCTCCACAGGGCCCGAGACCCAGTACTTC.

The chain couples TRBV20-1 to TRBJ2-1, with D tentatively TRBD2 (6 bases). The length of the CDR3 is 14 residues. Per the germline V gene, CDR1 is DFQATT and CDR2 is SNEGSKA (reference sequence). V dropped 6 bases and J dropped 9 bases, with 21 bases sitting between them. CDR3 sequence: CSARDSRRRGEQFF. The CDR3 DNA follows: TGCAGTGCCCGGGACTCCAGAAGAAGGGGTGAGCAGTTCTTC.

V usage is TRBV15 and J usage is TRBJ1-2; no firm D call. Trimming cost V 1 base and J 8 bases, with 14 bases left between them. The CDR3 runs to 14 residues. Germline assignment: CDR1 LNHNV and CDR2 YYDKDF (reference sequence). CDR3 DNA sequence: TGTGCCACCAGCAGAGGGATCCTCCTCCGGGGCTACACCTTC. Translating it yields CATSRGILLRGYTF.

The CDR3 here is CASSVLRDRSGNTIYF. CDR3 bases: TGTGCCAGCAGCGTACTCCGGGACAGATCTGGAAACACCATATATTTT. The chain couples TRBV7-2 to TRBJ1-3; TRBD1 matches at 7 bases. Germline CDR1 reads SGHTA; CDR2 reads FQGNSA. J was trimmed by 1 base and V by 5 bases; bases with no gene match: 8. The CDR3 covers 16 residues.

In DNA, the CDR3 is TGTGCCAGCAGTTCTGGATCTTACTCTGGAAACACCATATATTTT. Residues: CASSSGSYSGNTIYF. The rearrangement uses TRBV7-9 and TRBJ1-3, with D uncertain. The V end lost 6 bases, the J end lost 0 bases, and 12 bases lay between the germline ends. Germline CDR1 reads SEHNR; CDR2 reads FQNEAQ (reference sequence). This CDR3 spans 15 amino acids.

This chain's CDR3 is CSAWGDSSYNSPLHF. In DNA form, the CDR3 reads TGCAGTGCGTGGGGCGATAGCTCCTATAATTCACCCCTCCACTTT. The V gene is TRBV20-1, the J gene TRBJ1-6; D possibly corresponds to TRBD1 (5 bases). Germline CDR1 and CDR2: DFQATT and SNEGSKA (reference sequence). Trimming cost V 6 bases and J 0 bases, with 12 bases left between them. This CDR3 contains 15 residues.

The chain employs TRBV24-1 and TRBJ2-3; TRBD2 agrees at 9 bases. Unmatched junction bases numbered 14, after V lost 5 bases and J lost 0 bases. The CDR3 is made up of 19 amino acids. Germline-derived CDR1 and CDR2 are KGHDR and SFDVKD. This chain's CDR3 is CATSVRPSSGRPSTDTQYF. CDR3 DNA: TGTGCCACCAGTGTCCGACCGTCAAGCGGGAGGCCTAGCACAGATACGCAGTATTTT.

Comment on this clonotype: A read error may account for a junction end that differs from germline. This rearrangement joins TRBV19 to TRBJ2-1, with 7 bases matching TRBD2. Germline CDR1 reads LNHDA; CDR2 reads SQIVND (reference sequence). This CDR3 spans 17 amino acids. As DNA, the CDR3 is TGTGCGAGTAGAGGACGGGGCGGGAGTCTTTCCTACAATGAGCAGTTCTTC. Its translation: CASRGRGGSLSYNEQFF.

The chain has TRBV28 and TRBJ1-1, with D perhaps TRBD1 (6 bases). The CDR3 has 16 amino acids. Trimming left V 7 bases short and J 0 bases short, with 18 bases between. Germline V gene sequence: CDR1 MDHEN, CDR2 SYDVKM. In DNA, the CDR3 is TGTGCCAGCACCACTCCGGCCCAGGGGATGAACACTGAAGCTTTCTTT. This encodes CASTTPAQGMNTEAFF.

CDR3 amino acids: CASSYSFGQPQHF. The CDR3 DNA sequence: TGTGCCAGCAGTTACTCGTTTGGCCAGCCCCAGCATTTT. The chain uses TRBV6-5 and TRBJ1-5; no reliable D call. Trimming left V 0 bases short and J 7 bases short, with 7 bases between. Germline loops: CDR1 MNHEY, CDR2 SVGAGI. This CDR3 comprises 13 residues.

DNA for the CDR3: TGTGCCAGCACTGCGGGCACAGATACGCAGTATTTT. It codes for CASTAGTDTQYF. The chain has TRBV12-3 or TRBV12-4 and TRBJ2-3, with D unclear. This CDR3 has 12 amino acids. Trimming removed 7 bases at V and 1 base at J, with 6 bases between.

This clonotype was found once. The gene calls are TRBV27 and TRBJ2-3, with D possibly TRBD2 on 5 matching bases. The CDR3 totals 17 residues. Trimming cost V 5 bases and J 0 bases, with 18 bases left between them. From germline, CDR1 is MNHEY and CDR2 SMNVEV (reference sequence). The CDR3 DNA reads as TGTGCCAGCAGTCCGGACTTGGGTGTTCCTAGCACAGATACGCAGTATTTT. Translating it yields CASSPDLGVPSTDTQYF.